This T cell receptor beta chain emerged from a study of regulatory T cells in long-lasting Graves disease. Time point indicated: newly diagnosed GD, antithyroid drugs for less than 3 months. Preparation of the TCR library used RNA extracted from PBMCs. In germline, CDR1 is GTSNPN, CDR2 SVGIG (reference sequence). Trimming cost V 2 bases and J 10 bases; bases outside gene matches: 11. The length of the CDR3 is 15 residues. The authors built TCR beta libraries using iRepertoire HTBI primers and Arm-PCR of CDR3 regions. TCRdb ran MiXCR on the multiplex PCR reads and lists one entry per CDR3 protein. The sample yields around 470,000 distinct CDR3 sequences, 14% seen once. These data were also filed under a second study, of T cells in Graves' hyperthyroidism and ophthalmopathy.

The TCR was taken from a woman between 50 and 59 years old with Graves disease. Sequenced material: peripheral blood mononuclear cells (PBMCs), taken at new diagnosis, from a patient treated with antithyroid drugs. The V gene is TRBV30, the J gene TRBJ1-6, with 7 nucleotides matching TRBD1. The CDR3 region is CAWSFETGKHSPLHF. The CDR3 DNA reads TGTGCCTGGAGTTTCGAGACAGGGAAACACTCACCCCTCCACTTT. Supplemented by reference TRBV30 and TRBJ1-6, the full variable domain reads SQTIHQWPATLVQPVGSPLSLECTVEGTSNPNLYWYRQAAGRGLQLLFYSVGIGQISSEVPQNLSASRPQDRQFILSSKKLLLSDSGFYLCAWSFETGKHSPLHFGNGTRLTVT.